What follows describes a single T cell receptor (beta chain). In germline, CDR1 is LNHNV, CDR2 YYDKDF (reference sequence). The CDR3 contains 15 residues. The V gene end was trimmed by 2 bases and the J gene end by 1 base; junction bases not matched to a gene: 5. The data are from a study of cytomegalovirus exposure and HLA in healthy donors. Primers included in the PCR were 60 Vbeta and 13 Jbeta primers. The table came from immunoSEQ multiplex PCR; TCRdb's copy has only in-frame clones and leaves some out. In the table there are about 120,000 clones, roughly four fifths of which are singletons. Material: PBMCs. The receptor comes from a male donor in good health and CMV-seronegative. The chain uses TRBV15 and TRBJ2-7, with TRBD1 matching 7 bases. Written as DNA, the CDR3 is TGTGCCACCAGCAGACAGGGGGAAGGGTCCTACGAGCAGTACTTC. Translation: CATSRQGEGSYEQYF.